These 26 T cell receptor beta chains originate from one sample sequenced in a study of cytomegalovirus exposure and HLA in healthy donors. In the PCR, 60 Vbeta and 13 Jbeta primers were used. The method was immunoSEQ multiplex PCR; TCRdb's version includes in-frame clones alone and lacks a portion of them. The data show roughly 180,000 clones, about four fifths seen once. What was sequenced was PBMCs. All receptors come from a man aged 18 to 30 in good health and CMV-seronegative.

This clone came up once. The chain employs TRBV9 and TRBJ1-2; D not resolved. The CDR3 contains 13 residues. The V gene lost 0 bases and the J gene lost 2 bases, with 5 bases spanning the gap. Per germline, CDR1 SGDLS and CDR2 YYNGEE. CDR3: CASSVAQNYGYTF. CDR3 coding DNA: TGTGCCAGCAGCGTAGCACAGAACTATGGCTACACCTTC.

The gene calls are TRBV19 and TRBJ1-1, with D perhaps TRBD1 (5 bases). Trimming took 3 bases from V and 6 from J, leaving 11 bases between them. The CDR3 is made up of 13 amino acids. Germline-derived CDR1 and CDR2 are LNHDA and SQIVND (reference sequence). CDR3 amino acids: CASSMGGDSEAFF. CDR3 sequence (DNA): TGTGCCAGTAGTATGGGTGGGGACTCTGAAGCTTTCTTT.

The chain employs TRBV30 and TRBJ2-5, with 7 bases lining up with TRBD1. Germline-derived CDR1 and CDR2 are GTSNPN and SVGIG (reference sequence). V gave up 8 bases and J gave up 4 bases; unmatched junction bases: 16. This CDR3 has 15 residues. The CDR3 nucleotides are TGTGCCGTTACCCCTCCGGGACAGCCTGGAGAGACCCAGTACTTC. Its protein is CAVTPPGQPGETQYF.

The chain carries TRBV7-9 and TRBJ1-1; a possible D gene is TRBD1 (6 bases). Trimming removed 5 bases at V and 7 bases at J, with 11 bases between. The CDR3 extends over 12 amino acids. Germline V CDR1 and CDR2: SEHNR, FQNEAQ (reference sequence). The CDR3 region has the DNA TGTGCCAGCAGCCTACAGGGCTTTGAAGCTTTCTTT. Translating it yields CASSLQGFEAFF.

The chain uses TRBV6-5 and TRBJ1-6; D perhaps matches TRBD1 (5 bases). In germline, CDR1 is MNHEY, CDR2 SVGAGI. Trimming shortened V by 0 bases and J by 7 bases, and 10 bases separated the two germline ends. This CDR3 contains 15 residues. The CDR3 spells CASSYSTTVNSPLHF. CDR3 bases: TGTGCCAGCAGTTACTCGACGACAGTCAATTCACCCCTCCACTTT.

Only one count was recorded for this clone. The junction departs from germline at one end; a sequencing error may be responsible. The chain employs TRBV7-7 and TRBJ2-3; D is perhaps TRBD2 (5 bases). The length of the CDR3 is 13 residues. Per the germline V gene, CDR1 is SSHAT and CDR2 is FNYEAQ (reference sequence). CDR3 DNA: TGTGCTAGCAGCAAAGCGGGCACAGATACGCAGTATTTT. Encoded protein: CASSKAGTDTQYF.

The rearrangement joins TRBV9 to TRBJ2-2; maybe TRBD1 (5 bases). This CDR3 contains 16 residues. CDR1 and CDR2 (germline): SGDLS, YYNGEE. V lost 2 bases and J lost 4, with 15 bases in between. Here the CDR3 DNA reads TGTGCCAGCAGCGTCGGCCCAGACAGATTCACCGGGGAGCTGTTTTTT. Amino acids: CASSVGPDRFTGELFF. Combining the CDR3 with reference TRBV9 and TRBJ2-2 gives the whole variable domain DSGVTQTPKHLITATGQRVTLRCSPRSGDLSVYWYQQSLDQGLQFLIQYYNGEERAKGNILERFSAQQFPDLHSELNLSSLELGDSALYFCASSVGPDRFTGELFFGEGSRLTVL.

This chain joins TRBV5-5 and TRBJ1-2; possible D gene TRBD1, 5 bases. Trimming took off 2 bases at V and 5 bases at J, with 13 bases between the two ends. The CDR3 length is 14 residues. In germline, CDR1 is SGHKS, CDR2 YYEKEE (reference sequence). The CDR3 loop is CASSFTRDIYGYTF. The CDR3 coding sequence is TGTGCCAGCAGCTTTACCAGGGATATTTATGGCTACACCTTC.

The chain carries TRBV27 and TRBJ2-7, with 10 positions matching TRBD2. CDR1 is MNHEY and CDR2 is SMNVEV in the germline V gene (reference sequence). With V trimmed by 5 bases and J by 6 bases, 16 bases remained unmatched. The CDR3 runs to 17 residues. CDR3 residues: CASSPIGQAGGPGEQYF. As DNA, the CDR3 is TGTGCCAGCAGTCCTATCGGCCAAGCGGGAGGGCCGGGCGAGCAGTACTTC.

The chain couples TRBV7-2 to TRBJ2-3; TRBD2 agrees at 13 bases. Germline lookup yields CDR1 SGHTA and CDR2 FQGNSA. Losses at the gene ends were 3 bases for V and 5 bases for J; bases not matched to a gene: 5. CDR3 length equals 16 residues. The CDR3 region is CASSFWTSGRGDTQYF. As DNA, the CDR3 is TGTGCCAGCAGCTTTTGGACTAGCGGGAGAGGAGATACGCAGTATTTT.

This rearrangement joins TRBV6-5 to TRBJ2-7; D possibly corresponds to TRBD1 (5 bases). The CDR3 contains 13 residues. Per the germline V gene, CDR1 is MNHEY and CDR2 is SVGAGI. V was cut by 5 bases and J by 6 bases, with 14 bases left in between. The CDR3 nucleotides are TGTGCCAGCAGTCATGTTCAGGGTGCCGAGCAGTACTTC. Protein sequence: CASSHVQGAEQYF.

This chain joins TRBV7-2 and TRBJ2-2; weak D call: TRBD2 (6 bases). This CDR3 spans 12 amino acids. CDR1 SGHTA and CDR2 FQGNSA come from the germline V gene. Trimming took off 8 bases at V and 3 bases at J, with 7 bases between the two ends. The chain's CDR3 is CASGLYTGELFF. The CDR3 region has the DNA TGTGCCAGCGGACTATACACCGGGGAGCTGTTTTTT. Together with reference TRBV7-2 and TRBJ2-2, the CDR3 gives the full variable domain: GAGVSQSPSNKVTEKGKDVELRCDPISGHTALYWYRQSLGQGLEFLIYFQGNSAPDKSGLPSDRFSAERTGGSVSTLTIQRTQQEDSAVYLCASGLYTGELFFGEGSRLTVL.

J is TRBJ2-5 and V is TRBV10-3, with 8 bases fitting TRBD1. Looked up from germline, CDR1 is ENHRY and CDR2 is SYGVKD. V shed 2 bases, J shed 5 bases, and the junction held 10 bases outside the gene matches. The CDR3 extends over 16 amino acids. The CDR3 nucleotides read TGTGCCATCAGTGAGCGAACAGGGGGAATAAGGGAGACCCAGTACTTC. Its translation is CAISERTGGIRETQYF.

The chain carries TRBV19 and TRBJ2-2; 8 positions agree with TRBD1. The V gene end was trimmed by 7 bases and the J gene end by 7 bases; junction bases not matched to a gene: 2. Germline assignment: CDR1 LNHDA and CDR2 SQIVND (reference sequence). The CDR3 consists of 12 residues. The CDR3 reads CASTGQVGELFF. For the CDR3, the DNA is TGTGCCAGTACGGGACAGGTCGGGGAGCTGTTTTTT. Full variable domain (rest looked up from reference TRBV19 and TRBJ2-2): DGGITQSPKYLFRKEGQNVTLSCEQNLNHDAMYWYRQDPGQGLRLIYYSQIVNDFQKGDIAEGYSVSREKKESFPLTVTSAQKNPTAFYLCASTGQVGELFFGEGSRLTVL.

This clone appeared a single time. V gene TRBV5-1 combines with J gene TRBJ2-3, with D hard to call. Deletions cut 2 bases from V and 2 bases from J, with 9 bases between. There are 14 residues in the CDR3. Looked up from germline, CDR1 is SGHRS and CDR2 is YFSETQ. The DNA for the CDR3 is TGCGCCAGCAGCTTAGGCGGCGACACAGATACGCAGTATTTT. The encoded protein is CASSLGGDTDTQYF.

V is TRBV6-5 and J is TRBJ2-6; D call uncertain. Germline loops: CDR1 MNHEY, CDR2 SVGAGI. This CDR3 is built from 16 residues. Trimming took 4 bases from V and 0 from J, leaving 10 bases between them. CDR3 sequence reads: CASSSGPSSGANVLTF. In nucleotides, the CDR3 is TGTGCCAGCAGTTCGGGTCCAAGCTCTGGGGCCAACGTCCTGACTTTC.

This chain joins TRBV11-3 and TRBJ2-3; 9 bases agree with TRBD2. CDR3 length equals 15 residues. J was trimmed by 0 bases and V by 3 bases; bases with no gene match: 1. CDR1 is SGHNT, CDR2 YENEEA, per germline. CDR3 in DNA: TGTGCCAGCAGCTTTAGCGGGGGAAGCACAGATACGCAGTATTTT. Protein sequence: CASSFSGGSTDTQYF.

The CDR3 sequence is CAISVAQGISGANVLTF. CDR3 nucleotides: TGTGCCATCAGTGTCGCACAGGGAATCTCTGGGGCCAACGTCCTGACTTTC. The chain links TRBV10-3 to TRBJ2-6; maybe TRBD1 (6 bases). Germline V gene lookup returns CDR1 ENHRY and CDR2 SYGVKD. V was clipped by 4 bases and J by 0 bases, with 13 bases between them. This CDR3 has 17 residues.

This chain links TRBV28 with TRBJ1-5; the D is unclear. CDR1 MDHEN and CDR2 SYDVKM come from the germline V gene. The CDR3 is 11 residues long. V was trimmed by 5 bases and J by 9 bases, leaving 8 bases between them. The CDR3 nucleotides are TGTGCCAGCAGTCGACTGCCGCCCCAGCATTTT. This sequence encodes CASSRLPPQHF.

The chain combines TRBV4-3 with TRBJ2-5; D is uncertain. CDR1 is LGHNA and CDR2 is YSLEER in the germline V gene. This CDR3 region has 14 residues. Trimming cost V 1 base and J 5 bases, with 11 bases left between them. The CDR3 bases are TGCGCCAGCAGCCAAGGCGGCGGTCGGGAGACCCAGTACTTC. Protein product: CASSQGGGRETQYF.

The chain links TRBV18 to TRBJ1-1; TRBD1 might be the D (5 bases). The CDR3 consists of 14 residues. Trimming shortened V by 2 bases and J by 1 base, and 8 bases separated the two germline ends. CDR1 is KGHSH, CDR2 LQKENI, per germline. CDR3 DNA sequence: TGTGCCAGCTCACCAAACCAGGGGAACACTGAAGCTTTCTTT. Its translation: CASSPNQGNTEAFF.

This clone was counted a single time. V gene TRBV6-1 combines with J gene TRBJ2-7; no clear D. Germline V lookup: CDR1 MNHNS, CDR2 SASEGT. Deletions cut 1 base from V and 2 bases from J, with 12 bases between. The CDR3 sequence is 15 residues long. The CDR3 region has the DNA TGTGCCAGCAGTGAAGGTAGTATCCACCCCTACGAGCAGTACTTC. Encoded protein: CASSEGSIHPYEQYF.

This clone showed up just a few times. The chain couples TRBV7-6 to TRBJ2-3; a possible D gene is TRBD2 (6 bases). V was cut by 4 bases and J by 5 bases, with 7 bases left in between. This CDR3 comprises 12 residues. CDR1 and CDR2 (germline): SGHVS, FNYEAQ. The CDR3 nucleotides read TGTGCCAGCAGCTCCGGGGGAGATACGCAGTATTTT. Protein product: CASSSGGDTQYF.

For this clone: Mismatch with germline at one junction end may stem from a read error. CDR3 DNA sequence: TGTTCCAGCAGCTTAAGTATCAGGGTTGAAGCTTTCTTT. It is translated as CSSSLSIRVEAFF. The chain carries TRBV7-9 and TRBJ1-1, with D perhaps matching TRBD1 (5 bases). This CDR3 is 13 amino acids long. Looked up from germline, CDR1 is SEHNR and CDR2 is FQNEAQ (reference sequence).

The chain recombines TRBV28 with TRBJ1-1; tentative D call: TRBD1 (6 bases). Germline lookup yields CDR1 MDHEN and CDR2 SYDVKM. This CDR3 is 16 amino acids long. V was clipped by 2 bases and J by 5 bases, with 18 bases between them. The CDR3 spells CASSLVGHHRGTEAFF. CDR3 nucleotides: TGTGCCAGCAGTTTAGTGGGACACCATAGGGGAACTGAAGCTTTCTTT. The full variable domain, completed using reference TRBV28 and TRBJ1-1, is DVKVTQSSRYLVKRTGEKVFLECVQDMDHENMFWYRQDPGLGLRLIYFSYDVKMKEKGDIPEGYSVSREKKERFSLILESASTNQTSMYLCASSLVGHHRGTEAFFGQGTRLTVV.

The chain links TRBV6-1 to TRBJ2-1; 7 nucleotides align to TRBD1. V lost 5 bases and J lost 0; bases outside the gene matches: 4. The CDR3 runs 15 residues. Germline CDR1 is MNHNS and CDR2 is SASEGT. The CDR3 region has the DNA TGTGCCAGCAGTAAGGGACAGTCCTCCTACAATGAGCAGTTCTTC. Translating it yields CASSKGQSSYNEQFF.